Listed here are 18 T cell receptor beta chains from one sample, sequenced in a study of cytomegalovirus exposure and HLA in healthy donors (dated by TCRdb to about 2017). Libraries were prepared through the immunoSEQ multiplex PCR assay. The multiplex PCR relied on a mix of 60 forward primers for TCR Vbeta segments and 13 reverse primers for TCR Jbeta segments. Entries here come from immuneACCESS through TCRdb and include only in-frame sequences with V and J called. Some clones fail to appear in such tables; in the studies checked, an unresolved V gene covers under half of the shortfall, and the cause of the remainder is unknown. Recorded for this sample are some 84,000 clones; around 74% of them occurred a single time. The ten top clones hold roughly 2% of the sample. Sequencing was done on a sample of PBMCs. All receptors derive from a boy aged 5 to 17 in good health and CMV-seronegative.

Here the CDR3 DNA reads TGTGCCAGCAGCAAACGGGGACAGGGGCTTAGGGTAGCTTATAGCAATCAGCCCCAGCATTTT. Translation gives CASSKRGQGLRVAYSNQPQHF. The genes are TRBV21-1 and TRBJ1-5; the D call of TRBD1 is as the table states it, not checked on the DNA. TRBV21-1 is marked as a pseudogene. CDR3 length: 21 residues.

In DNA form, the CDR3 reads TGTGCCAGCAGTTTTGGGACAGGGGTTGGCTACACCTTC. Its translation is CASSFGTGVGYTF. V gene TRBV27 combines with J gene TRBJ1-2; TRBD1 agrees at 10 bases. The CDR3 is made up of 13 amino acids. Unmatched junction bases numbered 2, after V lost 3 bases and J lost 7 bases. The germline gives CDR1 MNHEY, CDR2 SMNVEV (reference sequence).

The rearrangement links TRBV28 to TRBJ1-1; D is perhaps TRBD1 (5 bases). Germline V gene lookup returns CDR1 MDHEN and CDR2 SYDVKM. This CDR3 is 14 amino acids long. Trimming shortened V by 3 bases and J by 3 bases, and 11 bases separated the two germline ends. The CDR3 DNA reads TGTGCCAGCAGTTTGAAGCTAGGGGACACTGAAGCTTTCTTT. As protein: CASSLKLGDTEAFF.

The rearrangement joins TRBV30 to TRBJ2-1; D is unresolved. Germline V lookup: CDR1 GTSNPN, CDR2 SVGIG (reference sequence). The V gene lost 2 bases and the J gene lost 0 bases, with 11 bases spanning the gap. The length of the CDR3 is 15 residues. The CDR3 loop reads CAWSFLPSSYNEQFF. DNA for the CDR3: TGTGCCTGGAGTTTTCTTCCGAGCTCCTACAATGAGCAGTTCTTC.

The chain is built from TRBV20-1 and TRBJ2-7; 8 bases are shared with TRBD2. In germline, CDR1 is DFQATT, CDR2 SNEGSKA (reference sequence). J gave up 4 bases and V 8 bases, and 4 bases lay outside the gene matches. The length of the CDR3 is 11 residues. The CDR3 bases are TGCAGTTCCGGGGGGGGTTACGAGCAGTACTTC. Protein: CSSGGGYEQYF.

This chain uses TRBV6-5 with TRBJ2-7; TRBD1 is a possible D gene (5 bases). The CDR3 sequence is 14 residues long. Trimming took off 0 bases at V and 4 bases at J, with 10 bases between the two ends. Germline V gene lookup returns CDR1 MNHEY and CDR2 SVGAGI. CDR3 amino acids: CASSYSGLGYEQYF. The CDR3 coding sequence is TGTGCCAGCAGTTACTCGGGGCTGGGATACGAGCAGTACTTC.

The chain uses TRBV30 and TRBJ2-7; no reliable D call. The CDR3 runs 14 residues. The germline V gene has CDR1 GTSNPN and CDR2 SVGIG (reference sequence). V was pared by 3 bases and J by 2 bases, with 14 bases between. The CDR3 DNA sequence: TGTGCCTGGAGCCCTACAGTTCCCCCCTACGAGCAGTACTTC. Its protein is CAWSPTVPPYEQYF.

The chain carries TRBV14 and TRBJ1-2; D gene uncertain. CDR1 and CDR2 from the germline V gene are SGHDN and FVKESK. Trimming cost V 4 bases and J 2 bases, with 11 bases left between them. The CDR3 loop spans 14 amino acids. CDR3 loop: CASSPYTDNYGYTF. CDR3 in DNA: TGTGCCAGCAGCCCCTACACAGACAACTATGGCTACACCTTC.

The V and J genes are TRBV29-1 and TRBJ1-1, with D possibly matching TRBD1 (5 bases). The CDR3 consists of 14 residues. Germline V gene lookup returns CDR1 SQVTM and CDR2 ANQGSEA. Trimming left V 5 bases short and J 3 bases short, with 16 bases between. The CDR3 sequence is CSVRGHPEHTEAFF. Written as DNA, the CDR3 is TGCAGCGTTCGAGGACACCCCGAACACACTGAAGCTTTCTTT.

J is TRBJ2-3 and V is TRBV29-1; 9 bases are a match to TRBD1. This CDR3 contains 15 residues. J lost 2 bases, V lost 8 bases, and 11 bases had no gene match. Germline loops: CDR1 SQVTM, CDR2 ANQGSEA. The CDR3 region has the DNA TGCAGCTCCCGTTTGGGGGACAGGGACACAGATACGCAGTATTTT. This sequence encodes CSSRLGDRDTDTQYF.

CDR3 protein: CASSSTAGALGTQYF. The CDR3 DNA follows: TGTGCCAGCAGCTCAACAGCGGGGGCCTTGGGGACCCAGTACTTC. This chain links TRBV7-2 with TRBJ2-5; 8 bases match TRBD2. Germline trimming cut 4 bases from V and 7 bases from J; bases unmatched to any gene: 11. From germline, CDR1 is SGHTA and CDR2 FQGNSA. This CDR3 is 15 amino acids long.

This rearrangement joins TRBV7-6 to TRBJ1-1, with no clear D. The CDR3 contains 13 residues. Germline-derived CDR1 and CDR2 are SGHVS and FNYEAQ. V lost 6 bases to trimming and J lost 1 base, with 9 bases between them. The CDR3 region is CASRSGGNTEAFF. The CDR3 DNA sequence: TGTGCCAGCAGATCCGGTGGGAACACTGAAGCTTTCTTT.

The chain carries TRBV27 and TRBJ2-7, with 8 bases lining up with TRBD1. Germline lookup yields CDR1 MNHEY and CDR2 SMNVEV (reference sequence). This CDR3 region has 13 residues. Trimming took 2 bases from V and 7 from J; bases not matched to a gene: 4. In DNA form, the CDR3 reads TGTGCCAGCAGTTTACAGGGGGCGCGTGAGCAGTACTTC. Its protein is CASSLQGAREQYF.

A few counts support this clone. The CDR3 coding sequence is TGTGCCAGCAGCTTAGCACAGGGGCAGGACGAGCAGTACTTC. Translation: CASSLAQGQDEQYF. This chain links TRBV7-9 with TRBJ2-7; 7 positions agree with TRBD1. This CDR3 comprises 14 residues. The V gene end was trimmed by 0 bases and the J gene end by 5 bases; junction bases not matched to a gene: 4. Germline V lookup: CDR1 SEHNR, CDR2 FQNEAQ (reference sequence).

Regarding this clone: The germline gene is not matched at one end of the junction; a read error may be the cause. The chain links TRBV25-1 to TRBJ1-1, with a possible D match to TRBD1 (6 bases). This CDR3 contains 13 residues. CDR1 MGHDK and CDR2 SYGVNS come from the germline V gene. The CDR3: CASSDPGDVVGIF. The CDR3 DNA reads TGTGCCAGCAGTGATCCAGGGGACGTAGTTGGAATCTTT.

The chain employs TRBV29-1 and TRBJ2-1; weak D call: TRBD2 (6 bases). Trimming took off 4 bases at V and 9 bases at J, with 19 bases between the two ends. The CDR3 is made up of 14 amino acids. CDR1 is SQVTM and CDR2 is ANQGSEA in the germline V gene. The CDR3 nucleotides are TGCAGCGTTGTTCGGTCGATCGGAGGGAGTGAGCAGTTCTTC. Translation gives CSVVRSIGGSEQFF.

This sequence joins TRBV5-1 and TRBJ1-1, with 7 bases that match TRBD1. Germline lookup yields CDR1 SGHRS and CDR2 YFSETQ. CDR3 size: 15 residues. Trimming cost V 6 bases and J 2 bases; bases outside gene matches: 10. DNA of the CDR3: TGCGCCAGCATGGGGGCAGGGGGGTCAAACACTGAAGCTTTCTTT. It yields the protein CASMGAGGSNTEAFF.

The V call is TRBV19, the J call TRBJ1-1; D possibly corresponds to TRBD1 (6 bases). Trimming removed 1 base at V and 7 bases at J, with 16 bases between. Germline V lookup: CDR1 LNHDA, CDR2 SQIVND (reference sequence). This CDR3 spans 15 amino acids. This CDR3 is CASSIVGTPFDEAFF. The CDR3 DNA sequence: TGTGCCAGTAGTATAGTCGGGACACCGTTTGATGAAGCTTTCTTT.